This is a list of T cell receptor beta chains from one sample in a study of blood T cell repertoires in COVID-19. Produced via immunoSEQ multiplex PCR; TCRdb's table is partial and in-frame only. Of about 44,000 clones listed, around nine tenths are singletons. The sequencing sample was made of peripheral blood. All receptors derive from a woman aged 40 to 50 with acute or convalescent COVID-19. CDR3s include the opening cysteine and the closing phenylalanine or tryptophan. D genes are given only for firm matches.

>TRBD2|TRBJ2-1|TRBV28
TGTGCCAGCAGTTTCCCGGAGCTAGCGGGGGGGAATGAGCAGTTCTTC
CASSFPELAGGNEQFF
>TRBD1|TRBJ1-1|TRBV5-4
TGTGCCAGCAGCTTACCGGGACAGGGAGGGAACACTGAAGCTTTCTTT
CASSLPGQGGNTEAFF
>TRBD2|TRBJ2-7|TRBV9
TGTGCCAGCAGCGTAGGGGTGGGCGGGAGATACGAGCAGTACTTC
CASSVGVGGRYEQYF
>NA|TRBJ1-1|TRBV2
TGTGCCAGCCTCAGTTCTGAAGCTTTCTTT
CASLSSEAFF
>TRBD1|TRBJ1-2|TRBV5-1
TGCGCCAGCAGCTTGGAGGGGACAGGGAGTTGGTATGGCTACACCTTC
CASSLEGTGSWYGYTF
>NA|TRBJ1-2|TRBV30
TGTGCCTGGGGGTACTCGACAGGCCCCTTCTATGGCTACACCTTC
CAWGYSTGPFYGYTF
>TRBD1|TRBJ1-5|TRBV6-1
TGTGCCAGCAGTGCCGACGGTGGGACAGGGCATCAGCCCCAGCATTTT
CASSADGGTGHQPQHF
>NA|TRBJ1-5|TRBV7-2
TGTGCCAGCAGCTTAGCAGATTGGACGGGGATTCGTCAGCCCCAGCATTTT
CASSLADWTGIRQPQHF
>NA|TRBJ1-5|TRBV29-1
TGCAGCGTTGTCATTCAGGATAGCAATCAGCCCCAGCATTTT
CSVVIQDSNQPQHF
>TRBD1|TRBJ2-7|TRBV5-1
TGCGCCAGCAGCCGGGGACAGAGCTTTACCTACGAGCAGTACTTC
CASSRGQSFTYEQYF
>TRBD1|TRBJ1-2|TRBV19
TGTGCCAGTAGTCCCCAGGGACAGGGTAACGGCTACACCTTC
CASSPQGQGNGYTF
>NA|TRBJ2-6|TRBV28
TGTGCCAGCAGTCCCCCAACTGGGGCCAACGTCCTGACTTTC
CASSPPTGANVLTF
>TRBD1|TRBJ1-5|TRBV27
TGTGCCAGCAGTAGTACAGGGGGCTGGGGTCAGCCCCAGCATTTT
CASSSTGGWGQPQHF
>TRBD1|TRBJ2-7|TRBV5-6
TGTGCCAGCAGTTACTACAGGGGTGGGGAAAGCTCCTACGAGCAGTACTTC
CASSYYRGGESSYEQYF
>TRBD2|TRBJ2-3|TRBV11-2
TGTGCCAGCAGCTACTCCGGACTAGCGGGAGTTGATACGCAGTATTTT
CASSYSGLAGVDTQYF